The 8 T cell receptor beta chains in this list originate from one sample, sequenced in a study of blood T cell repertoires in COVID-19. Sequencing was performed with immunoSEQ multiplex PCR; in TCRdb, only in-frame clones are kept and a portion is missing. The repertoire holds about 120,000 clones, with 81% as singletons. Sequenced input: peripheral blood. Every receptor here comes from a human donor in a cohort sampled during active COVID-19.

The CDR3 loop is CASTDSAYEQYF. The CDR3 DNA reads TGTGCCAGCACTGACAGCGCTTACGAGCAGTACTTC. The V and J genes are TRBV2 and TRBJ2-7; the D gene is possibly TRBD1 (5 bases). V gave up 7 bases and J gave up 4 bases, with 11 bases separating them. Germline CDR1 SNHLY, CDR2 FYNNEI. The CDR3 consists of 12 residues.

V and J are TRBV30 and TRBJ2-3, with D possibly matching TRBD2 (6 bases). The CDR3 has 21 amino acids. The V end was cut by 1 base, the J end by 5 bases, with 34 bases between. Germline-derived CDR1 and CDR2 are GTSNPN and SVGIG (reference sequence). CDR3 residues: CAWSATTYSREKYMALDTQYF. The CDR3 nucleotides read TGTGCCTGGAGTGCAACCACCTATTCACGGGAGAAGTACATGGCACTAGATACGCAGTATTTT.

This clone was recorded a few times. This chain connects TRBV4-1 to TRBJ2-7; 7 bases fit TRBD1. J lost 4 bases, V lost 1 base, and 7 bases had no gene match. This CDR3 spans 15 amino acids. CDR1 is MGHRA, CDR2 YSYEKL, per germline. CDR3 nucleotides: TGCGCCAGCAGCCAAGGGCAGGGGGATAGGTACGAGCAGTACTTC. The encoded protein is CASSQGQGDRYEQYF.

This chain connects TRBV5-6 to TRBJ2-2, with 9 bases identical to TRBD1. The CDR3 consists of 15 residues. With 4 bases clipped from V and 3 bases from J, the junction kept 4 bases outside the gene matches. Germline values: CDR1 SGHDT, CDR2 YYEEEE. The CDR3 sequence is CASSPGQGDTGELFF. The CDR3 nucleotides are TGTGCCAGCAGCCCGGGACAGGGTGACACCGGGGAGCTGTTTTTT.

V gene TRBV7-8 combines with J gene TRBJ2-3, with D maybe TRBD2 (6 bases). With 5 bases removed from V and 14 bases from J, the gap between germline ends came to 23 bases. The CDR3 covers 14 residues. Germline V gives CDR1 SGHVS, CDR2 FQNEAQ. CDR3 sequence (DNA): TGTGCCAGCAGCCCTCTTAGCGGCGCCATTCTCCCGTATTTT. It specifies CASSPLSGAILPYF.

The chain couples TRBV10-3 to TRBJ2-6, with a possible D match to TRBD1 (6 bases). This CDR3 is built from 15 residues. V dropped 4 bases and J dropped 4 bases, with 11 bases sitting between them. The germline gives CDR1 ENHRY, CDR2 SYGVKD. The CDR3 region is CAISGRTAGANVLTF. The DNA of the CDR3 is TGTGCCATCAGTGGGAGGACAGCGGGGGCCAACGTCCTGACTTTC.

The chain joins TRBV5-6 to TRBJ1-2; D is unclear. The V and J ends lost 0 bases and 4 bases respectively, with 10 bases between them. There are 14 residues in the CDR3. Germline V lookup: CDR1 SGHDT, CDR2 YYEEEE. CDR3 DNA: TGTGCCAGCAGCTTGGAATCGAGTCGCTATGGCTACACCTTC. Translation: CASSLESSRYGYTF.

V usage is TRBV30 and J usage is TRBJ1-6, with unresolved D. The CDR3 totals 15 residues. The germline gives CDR1 GTSNPN, CDR2 SVGIG (reference sequence). V shed 3 bases and J shed 0 bases, with 9 bases lying between them. CDR3 in DNA: TGTGCCTGGAGGGTTCTCAGCTCCTATAATTCACCCCTCCACTTT. Residues: CAWRVLSSYNSPLHF.